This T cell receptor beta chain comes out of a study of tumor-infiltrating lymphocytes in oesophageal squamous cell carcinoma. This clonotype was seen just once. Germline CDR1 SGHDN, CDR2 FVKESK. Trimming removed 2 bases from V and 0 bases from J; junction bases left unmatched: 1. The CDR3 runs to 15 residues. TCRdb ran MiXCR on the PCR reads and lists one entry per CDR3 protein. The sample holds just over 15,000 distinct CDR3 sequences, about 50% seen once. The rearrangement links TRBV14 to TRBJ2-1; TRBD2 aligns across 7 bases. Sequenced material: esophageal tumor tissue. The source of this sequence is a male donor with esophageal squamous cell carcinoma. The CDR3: CASSQWTSSYNEQFF. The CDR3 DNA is TGTGCCAGCAGCCAATGGACTAGCTCCTACAATGAGCAGTTCTTC.